The next 30 T cell receptor beta chains were all read from a single sample in a study of vaccination effects on CD4 cells after COVID-19. No antigen has been assigned to these receptors. Prior to sequencing, the ViraFEST assay stimulated PBMC with viral peptide pools, which expanded the antigen-specific CD4+ T cells. CD4+ T cells were isolated after about nine days of culture. The person's infection with SARS-CoV-2, confirmed by PCR, took place between March and December 2020. Some clones are missing from TCRdb's copy, which holds only in-frame ones; the method was immunoSEQ multiplex PCR. The data hold tens of thousands of clones, with 65% to 75% observed a single time. This material consisted of CD4+ T cells from PBMCs cultured with a peptide pool, taken before COVID-19 vaccination. The receptor source for this set is a human donor who had a prior SARS-CoV-2 infection.

This clone showed up just once. The chain has TRBV9 and TRBJ1-6; 9 bases fit TRBD1. The CDR3 has 16 residues. Per the germline V gene, CDR1 is SGDLS and CDR2 is YYNGEE. Trimming cost V 3 bases and J 6 bases; bases outside gene matches: 7. DNA for the CDR3: TGTGCCAGCAGCGAAGCCGGGACAGGGTTTAATTCACCCCTCCACTTT. Protein: CASSEAGTGFNSPLHF.

Here the CDR3 DNA reads TGTGCCAGCAGACTACTATCAATGACCGGGGAGCTGTTTTTT. It yields the protein CASRLLSMTGELFF. This chain joins TRBV28 and TRBJ2-2; D not certain. CDR3 length equals 14 residues. The germline V gene has CDR1 MDHEN and CDR2 SYDVKM. Trimming removed 6 bases from V and 5 bases from J, with 13 bases in between. The full variable domain, with the rest looked up from reference TRBV28 and TRBJ2-2, is DVKVTQSSRYLVKRTGEKVFLECVQDMDHENMFWYRQDPGLGLRLIYFSYDVKMKEKGDIPEGYSVSREKKERFSLILESASTNQTSMYLCASRLLSMTGELFFGEGSRLTVL.

The V call is TRBV2, the J call TRBJ1-4; 9 bases agree with TRBD1. Germline CDR1 SNHLY, CDR2 FYNNEI. V was pared by 6 bases and J by 7 bases, with 6 bases of the junction left unmatched. This CDR3 region has 14 residues. CDR3 nucleotides: TGTGCCAGCAGGACCGGGACAGGGCTTGAAAAACTGTTTTTT. Translated, it gives CASRTGTGLEKLFF. The complete variable domain, with remaining parts taken from reference TRBV2 and TRBJ1-4, reads EPEVTQTPSHQVTQMGQEVILRCVPISNHLYFYWYRQILGQKVEFLVSFYNNEISEKSEIFDDQFSVERPDGSNFTLKIRSTKLEDSAMYFCASRTGTGLEKLFFGSGTQLSVL.

This clone was recorded a few times. This chain links TRBV18 with TRBJ1-5, with unresolved D. V was shortened by 4 bases and J by 4 bases, with 8 bases between the two germline ends. The CDR3 covers 13 residues. CDR1 and CDR2 (germline): KGHSH, LQKENI. The CDR3, as DNA: TGTGCCAGCTCACAGGGTCGGAATCAGCCCCAGCATTTT. It encodes CASSQGRNQPQHF. Full variable domain (remainder filled in from reference TRBV18 and TRBJ1-5): NAGVMQNPRHLVRRRGQEARLRCSPMKGHSHVYWYRQLPEEGLKFMVYLQKENIIDESGMPKERFSAEFPKEGPSILRIQQVVRGDSAAYFCASSQGRNQPQHFGDGTRLSIL.

This CDR3 is CASSLDHNEQFF. DNA for the CDR3: TGTGCCAGCAGTTTGGACCACAATGAGCAGTTCTTC. The V call is TRBV12-3 or TRBV12-4, the J call TRBJ2-1; the D is unclear. Trimming stripped 3 bases from V and 5 bases from J, with 5 bases between. This CDR3 is built from 12 residues.

The V call is TRBV7-8, the J call TRBJ1-4; D ambiguous. Per the germline V gene, CDR1 is SGHVS and CDR2 is FQNEAQ. The CDR3 consists of 15 residues. Trimming took off 5 bases at V and 0 bases at J, with 10 bases between the two ends. In DNA, the CDR3 is TGTGCCAGCAGCCCCAAAGTCGCAACTAATGAAAAACTGTTTTTT. Translation gives CASSPKVATNEKLFF. Together with reference TRBV7-8 and TRBJ1-4, the CDR3 gives the full variable domain: GAGVSQSPRYKVAKRGQDVALRCDPISGHVSLFWYQQALGQGPEFLTYFQNEAQLDKSGLPSDRFFAERPEGSVSTLKIQRTQQEDSAVYLCASSPKVATNEKLFFGSGTQLSVL.

J is TRBJ1-2 and V is TRBV7-2; D is uncertain. Germline CDR1 is SGHTA and CDR2 is FQGNSA. The CDR3 loop spans 14 amino acids. The ends were cut back, 0 bases at V and 3 bases at J, with 8 bases in the middle. CDR3 sequence (DNA): TGTGCCAGCAGCTTAGCTTGGGGTGACTATGGCTACACCTTC. Its translation is CASSLAWGDYGYTF.

The rearrangement uses TRBV6-5 and TRBJ1-2; tentatively, D is TRBD1 (6 bases). CDR1 is MNHEY and CDR2 is SVGAGI in the germline V gene. V lost 0 bases and J lost 2, with 13 bases in between. The CDR3 has 16 amino acids. Here the CDR3 reads CASSYSWGGANYGYTF. CDR3 in DNA: TGTGCCAGCAGTTACTCATGGGGGGGGGCAAACTATGGCTACACCTTC.

V usage is TRBV6-5 and J usage is TRBJ1-2; possibly TRBD1 for D (5 bases). Looked up from germline, CDR1 is MNHEY and CDR2 is SVGAGI. Trimming left V 4 bases short and J 5 bases short, with 8 bases between. The CDR3 loop spans 12 amino acids. CDR3 DNA sequence: TGTGCCAGCAGTTCAGGGTTTTATGGCTACACCTTC. Translation gives CASSSGFYGYTF.

The sample holds one count of this clone. V is TRBV6-5 and J is TRBJ1-2; D perhaps matches TRBD1 (5 bases). The length of the CDR3 is 14 residues. Germline CDR1 reads MNHEY; CDR2 reads SVGAGI. V lost 5 bases, J lost 3 bases, and 13 bases lay in between. Written as DNA, the CDR3 is TGTGCCAGCAGTCCCCTGGGGGACTACTATGGCTACACCTTC. It translates to CASSPLGDYYGYTF.

The V call is TRBV7-9, the J call TRBJ1-2; D is uncertain. The CDR3 is 12 residues long. Trimming took off 7 bases at V and 5 bases at J, with 11 bases between the two ends. The germline CDR1 and CDR2 sequences are SEHNR and FQNEAQ (reference sequence). DNA for the CDR3: TGTGCCAGCACTCGGCGACTTTATGGCTACACCTTC. It codes for CASTRRLYGYTF.

The chain joins TRBV29-1 to TRBJ1-2; TRBD1 might be the D (6 bases). The germline V gene encodes CDR1 SQVTM and CDR2 ANQGSEA. This CDR3 region has 16 residues. Trimming shortened V by 3 bases and J by 5 bases, and 22 bases separated the two germline ends. The CDR3 sequence: CSVDDRFRDKIYGYTF. CDR3 in DNA: TGCAGCGTTGATGACCGATTCCGGGACAAAATTTATGGCTACACCTTC.

The chain uses TRBV7-8 and TRBJ1-1; D is possibly TRBD1 (5 bases). This CDR3 has 15 residues. The germline V gene has CDR1 SGHVS and CDR2 FQNEAQ. The V end was cut by 1 base, the J end by 3 bases, with 12 bases between. CDR3 sequence reads: CASSLVQGSHTEAFF. The CDR3, as DNA: TGTGCCAGCAGCTTAGTGCAGGGTAGTCACACTGAAGCTTTCTTT.

The DNA of the CDR3 is TGTGCCACGTGGACCACAGGGGGCTCAGGAGATACGCAGTATTTT. This codes for CATWTTGGSGDTQYF. The chain combines TRBV19 with TRBJ2-3; 9 bases are shared with TRBD1. V lost 10 bases to trimming and J lost 5 bases; unmatched junction nucleotides: 13. The CDR3 runs 15 residues. Germline-derived CDR1 and CDR2 are LNHDA and SQIVND (reference sequence).

The chain joins TRBV9 to TRBJ1-3; D call uncertain. Germline V lookup: CDR1 SGDLS, CDR2 YYNGEE. V dropped 0 bases and J dropped 5 bases, with 6 bases sitting between them. The CDR3 runs to 13 residues. CDR3 DNA: TGTGCCAGCAGCGTAGACAGTCGAAACACCATATATTTT. It is translated as CASSVDSRNTIYF.

There are a few counts of this clone. The V call is TRBV5-1, the J call TRBJ1-6, with 12 bases aligning to TRBD1. With V trimmed by 5 bases and J by 10 bases, 7 bases remained unmatched. CDR3 length equals 15 residues. CDR1 and CDR2 (germline): SGHRS, YFSETQ. Here the CDR3 reads CASSEGQGAYSPLHF. CDR3 DNA: TGCGCCAGCAGTGAGGGACAGGGGGCTTACTCACCCCTCCACTTT. The complete variable domain, with remaining parts taken from reference TRBV5-1 and TRBJ1-6, reads KAGVTQTPRYLIKTRGQQVTLSCSPISGHRSVSWYQQTPGQGLQFLFEYFSETQRNKGNFPGRFSGRQFSNSRSEMNVSTLELGDSALYLCASSEGQGAYSPLHFGNGTRLTVT.

V and J are TRBV7-2 and TRBJ2-2; D unclear. CDR1 and CDR2 from the germline V gene are SGHTA and FQGNSA. CDR3 length: 13 amino acids. The V gene lost 4 bases and the J gene lost 6 bases, with 9 bases spanning the gap. CDR3 sequence reads: CASSSTLAGELFF. As DNA, the CDR3 is TGTGCCAGCAGCTCCACTCTGGCCGGGGAGCTGTTTTTT.

The gene calls are TRBV2 and TRBJ2-1; 11 nucleotides line up with TRBD2. V shed 3 bases, J shed 5 bases, and the junction held 6 bases outside the gene matches. This CDR3 comprises 16 residues. The germline V gene has CDR1 SNHLY and CDR2 FYNNEI. The DNA of the CDR3 is TGTGCCAGCAGTGACACCGGACTAGCGGGCAACAATGAGCAGTTCTTC. This encodes CASSDTGLAGNNEQFF. The variable domain in full, completed from reference TRBV2 and TRBJ2-1, reads EPEVTQTPSHQVTQMGQEVILRCVPISNHLYFYWYRQILGQKVEFLVSFYNNEISEKSEIFDDQFSVERPDGSNFTLKIRSTKLEDSAMYFCASSDTGLAGNNEQFFGPGTRLTVL.

The genes are TRBV3-1 (or the pseudogene TRBV3-2) and TRBJ2-7; 7 nucleotides match TRBD2. CDR3 size: 13 residues. CDR1 is LGHDT, CDR2 YNNKEL, per germline (reference sequence). V was clipped by 5 bases and J by 2 bases; unmatched bases: 3. The chain's CDR3 is CASSLRGAYEQYF. DNA of the CDR3: TGTGCCAGCAGCTTACGGGGGGCCTACGAGCAGTACTTC.

The rearrangement uses TRBV9 and TRBJ1-3; 9 bases align to TRBD1. Looked up from germline, CDR1 is SGDLS and CDR2 is YYNGEE. V lost 2 bases, J lost 1 base, and 4 bases stayed unmatched. This CDR3 region has 16 residues. CDR3: CASSVGTGFSGNTIYF. In nucleotides, the CDR3 is TGTGCCAGCAGCGTGGGGACAGGGTTTTCTGGAAACACCATATATTTT.

By sample share, this clone is medium-sized (0.01 to 0.1%). The chain couples TRBV19 to TRBJ2-3, with D hard to call. The CDR3 spans 13 residues. Germline V gene sequence: CDR1 LNHDA, CDR2 SQIVND (reference sequence). V lost 4 bases and J 3 bases, leaving 8 bases between the germline ends. The CDR3 loop reads CASSNLVTDTQYF. CDR3 bases: TGTGCCAGTAGTAATCTAGTGACAGATACGCAGTATTTT.

In this sample, this clone turned up a few times. The CDR3 is CASSPTGQRRYGYTF. Here the CDR3 DNA reads TGCGCCAGCAGCCCGACGGGGCAACGGCGGTATGGCTACACCTTC. V and J are TRBV5-1 and TRBJ1-2, with a possible D match to TRBD1 (5 bases). Per germline, CDR1 SGHRS and CDR2 YFSETQ. V lost 4 bases and J lost 5, with 18 bases in between. The CDR3 runs to 15 residues.

This clone was observed once. This chain connects TRBV7-2 to TRBJ2-7, with D maybe TRBD2 (5 bases). V lost 1 base to trimming and J lost 9 bases, with 16 bases between them. This CDR3 is built from 14 residues. Germline CDR1 SGHTA, CDR2 FQGNSA. CDR3 sequence: CASSLGGTTRGQYF. CDR3 in DNA: TGTGCCAGCAGCTTAGGGGGAACAACACGGGGGCAGTACTTC.

This chain uses TRBV28 with TRBJ2-7; the D is unclear. CDR1 MDHEN and CDR2 SYDVKM come from the germline V gene. The CDR3 runs to 13 residues. V was cut by 11 bases and J by 2 bases, with 16 bases left in between. DNA of the CDR3: TGTGCCTGCGAGGTGGGTGGGGCCTACGAGCAGTACTTC. This encodes CACEVGGAYEQYF.

This clone was found a few times. The chain uses TRBV4-1 and TRBJ2-3; D not certain. Between the trimmed V and J ends, which lost 2 bases and 4 bases, there was a span of 10 bases. Germline V lookup: CDR1 MGHRA, CDR2 YSYEKL. The CDR3 runs to 14 residues. As DNA, the CDR3 is TGCGCCAGCAGCCAAATGGTCTGGGCAGATACGCAGTATTTT. Translating gives CASSQMVWADTQYF.

The chain is built from TRBV4-2 and TRBJ1-3; D is perhaps TRBD1 (6 bases). This CDR3 has 15 amino acids. Germline values: CDR1 LGHNA, CDR2 YNFKEQ. Trimming took 3 bases from V and 0 from J, leaving 9 bases between them. CDR3 coding DNA: TGTGCCAGCAGCCAGACGGGACACTCTGGAAACACCATATATTTT. Translation gives CASSQTGHSGNTIYF.

Written as DNA, the CDR3 is TGCGCCAGCAGCCAGGGACTATTGAAAACCTACGAGCAGTACTTC. The encoded protein is CASSQGLLKTYEQYF. The chain recombines TRBV4-1 with TRBJ2-7, with TRBD2 identical over 7 bases. CDR3 length equals 15 residues. The germline gives CDR1 MGHRA, CDR2 YSYEKL. The V segment lost 3 bases and the J segment 2 bases; nucleotides outside the gene matches: 7.

The V and J genes are TRBV6-5 and TRBJ1-5; tentative D call: TRBD1 (5 bases). Deletions cut 4 bases from V and 3 bases from J, with 13 bases between. This CDR3 spans 15 amino acids. Germline CDR1 MNHEY, CDR2 SVGAGI. The CDR3 coding sequence is TGTGCCAGCAGTTTCCCGTCGGGGGACAATCAGCCCCAGCATTTT. Its translation: CASSFPSGDNQPQHF.

The rearrangement links TRBV2 to TRBJ2-5, with D possibly called TRBD1 or TRBD2 (5 bases each). CDR1 and CDR2 from the germline V gene are SNHLY and FYNNEI. The CDR3 sequence is 14 residues long. V was shortened by 5 bases and J by 5 bases, with 15 bases between the two germline ends. The CDR3 DNA is TGTGCCAGCAGTACGGGGCAGGGTGGGGAGACCCAGTACTTC. It encodes CASSTGQGGETQYF.

This clone has a single count. CDR3 sequence reads: CASNSGGPLYF. CDR3 sequence (DNA): TGTGCCAGCAACTCTGGGGGGCCATTATACTTC. J is TRBJ2-7 and V is TRBV3-1 (or the pseudogene TRBV3-2); D tentatively fits TRBD1 or TRBD2 (6 bases each). Germline V lookup: CDR1 LGHDT, CDR2 YNNKEL (reference sequence). The V end was cut by 7 bases, the J end by 13 bases, with 17 bases between. The CDR3 loop spans 11 amino acids.